The sequence of this T cell receptor (beta chain) was determined in a study of OX40 agonist ivuxolimab in advanced cancers. Study overall: At 0.01 to 10 mg/kg, ivuxolimab was administered intravenously to patients every 2 weeks.

Here immunoSEQ multiplex PCR was the method, and the copy in TCRdb shows in-frame clones only, minus some. Among about 79,000 clones listed, roughly nine tenths were seen once. Comment on this clone: Its cognate antigen is unknown.

Blood was sampled at baseline, cycle 4 day 1, and cycle 7 day 1. Germline lookup yields CDR1 SGHDT and CDR2 YYEEEE. Trimming took 1 base from V and 6 from J, leaving 14 bases between them. The CDR3 totals 15 residues. Points from the study as a whole: At 0.1 to 3.0 mg/kg and by week 6, CD4+ and CD8+ T cells in the blood had expanded clonally.

The V gene is TRBV5-6, the J gene TRBJ1-5; possibly TRBD1 for D (5 bases). The specimen was CD4+ or CD8+ T cells sorted from blood, collected in a trial of the OX40 agonist ivuxolimab. The sequence came from an adult with an advanced solid tumor such as melanoma, head and neck, liver or kidney cancer. The CDR3 protein is CASSLSGELSQPQHF. The CDR3 DNA sequence: TGTGCCAGCAGCTTGTCGGGGGAGTTGAGTCAGCCCCAGCATTTT.